This is a list of T cell receptor beta chains from one sample in a study of OX40 agonist ivuxolimab in advanced cancers. Using immunoSEQ multiplex PCR, the repertoire was profiled, and TCRdb retains in-frame clones only, with some absent. The data show fewer than 85,000 clones, over 75% seen once. The specimen was CD4+ or CD8+ T cells sorted from blood, collected in a trial of the OX40 agonist ivuxolimab. The receptors stem from an adult with an advanced solid tumor such as melanoma, head and neck, liver or kidney cancer. Both conserved end residues are part of each CDR3. The order of the fields is J gene, V gene, clone size, D gene, CDR3 protein, CDR3 DNA. D genes are given only for firm matches. Clone size, where shown, is once, few, many, or a class for clones that have expanded.

TRBJ1-1 TRBV2 few . CASKRRATENTEAFF TGTGCCAGCAAGAGACGCGCGACGGAGAACACTGAAGCTTTCTTT
TRBJ2-3 TRBV6-1 . . CASSVGGDTQYF TGTGCCAGCAGTGTGGGGGGAGATACGCAGTATTTT
TRBJ2-7 TRBV4-2 . TRBD2 CASSPTGTSGYEQYF TGTGCCAGCAGCCCTACCGGGACTAGCGGTTACGAGCAGTACTTC
TRBJ2-5 TRBV7-9 . TRBD2 CASTLAGSQEEQYF TGTGCCAGCACCCTAGCGGGAAGTCAGGAGGAGCAGTACTTC
TRBJ1-3 TRBV5-1 . . CASSPYSGADGNTIYF TGCGCCAGCAGCCCCTACTCGGGAGCGGATGGAAACACCATATATTTT
TRBJ2-1 TRBV30 . TRBD1 CAWSVRGQSSYNEQFF TGTGCCTGGAGTGTGAGGGGACAGAGCTCTTACAATGAGCAGTTCTTC
TRBJ2-2 TRBV2 . TRBD1 CASSEAGQRPTGELFF TGTGCCAGCAGTGAAGCGGGACAGAGACCCACCGGGGAGCTGTTTTTT
TRBJ2-2 TRBV7-9 . . CASSTYPGTQNTGELFF TGTGCCAGCAGCACATACCCCGGGACACAAAACACCGGGGAGCTGTTTTTT
TRBJ2-3 TRBV21-1 . . CASSARPGQGRTDTQYF TGTGCCAGCAGCGCCCGCCCGGGACAGGGGAGGACAGATACGCAGTATTTT
TRBJ1-5 TRBV19 few . CASSKLVDQPQHF TGTGCCAGTAGTAAGTTGGTCGATCAGCCCCAGCATTTT
TRBJ1-1 TRBV7-9 . . CASTPDGAGGTEAFF TGTGCCAGCACCCCGGACGGGGCTGGGGGCACTGAAGCTTTCTTT
TRBJ2-7 TRBV7-9 . . CASSGPPGRDSYEQYF TGTGCCAGCAGCGGCCCTCCGGGACGGGATTCCTACGAGCAGTACTTC
TRBJ1-6 TRBV9 . . CASSVAPTLPLHF TGTGCCAGCAGCGTAGCCCCCACGCTACCCCTCCACTTT
TRBJ2-3 TRBV7-6 . . CASSFTAGADTQYF TGTGCCAGCAGCTTCACCGCAGGGGCAGATACGCAGTATTTT
TRBJ2-3 TRBV7-2 . . CASSLGTDSTDTQYF TGTGCCAGCAGCTTAGGAACCGACAGCACAGATACGCAGTATTTT
TRBJ2-2 TRBV4-2 few . CASSGTANTGELFF TGTGCCAGCAGCGGGACGGCGAACACCGGGGAGCTGTTTTTT
TRBJ2-1 TRBV7-8 . . CASSPVGFRGEQFF TGTGCCAGCAGCCCCGTCGGGTTTCGTGGTGAGCAGTTCTTC
TRBJ2-1 TRBV19 . . CASKDLDEQFF TGTGCCAGCAAAGACTTAGATGAGCAGTTCTTC
TRBJ2-5 TRBV4-1 . TRBD1 CASSQDSGTGGLLANQETQYF TGCGCCAGCAGCCAAGATTCTGGGACAGGGGGTCTGTTGGCCAACCAAGAGACCCAGTACTTC
TRBJ1-1 TRBV10-3 . . CAIRADTYTEAFF TGTGCCATCAGGGCTGACACGTACACTGAAGCTTTCTTT
TRBJ2-3 TRBV5-6 . . CASSLVGRGPTDTQYF TGTGCCAGCAGCTTGGTTGGCAGGGGTCCCACAGATACGCAGTATTTT
TRBJ1-1 TRBV5-8 . TRBD1 CASSTGTGRTEAFF TGTGCCAGCAGCACAGGGACAGGCCGCACTGAAGCTTTCTTT
TRBJ1-2 TRBV5-6 few . CASGPAGARGYTF TGTGCCAGCGGCCCCGCGGGGGCGCGGGGCTACACCTTC
TRBJ2-3 TRBV7-3 . . CASSLPPPGGLFQTDTQYF TGTGCCAGCAGCTTACCCCCTCCGGGGGGCCTCTTTCAGACAGATACGCAGTATTTT
TRBJ1-6 TRBV30 . . CAWRGGGTGSPLHF TGTGCCTGGAGGGGAGGAGGCACGGGTTCACCCCTCCACTTT
TRBJ1-1 TRBV19 few . CASSIMGGRNTEAFF TGTGCCAGTAGTATTATGGGGGGCCGGAACACTGAAGCTTTCTTT
TRBJ2-1 TRBV5-4 . TRBD1 CASRTGGAEQFF TGTGCCAGCCGGACAGGGGGAGCTGAGCAGTTCTTC
TRBJ1-5 TRBV19 . . CASSMRGSSNQPQHF TGTGCCAGTAGTATGCGGGGAAGTAGCAATCAGCCCCAGCATTTT
TRBJ2-1 TRBV21-1 . . CASSKGDGAYNEQFF TGTGCCAGCAGCAAAGGGGATGGCGCCTACAATGAGCAGTTCTTC
TRBJ2-1 TRBV10-2 . . CASSENLGALYYNEQFF TGCGCCAGCAGTGAAAATTTGGGGGCGCTTTACTACAATGAGCAGTTCTTC
TRBJ1-5 TRBV7-9 . . CASSSGGSLGNQPQHF TGTGCCAGCAGCTCCGGGGGTTCTTTGGGCAATCAGCCCCAGCATTTT
TRBJ2-3 TRBV6-1 . . CASRGWTVDTDTQYF TGTGCCAGCAGGGGCTGGACAGTAGACACAGATACGCAGTATTTT
TRBJ2-1 TRBV5-1 . . CASSPRTANNEQFF TGCGCCAGCAGCCCCAGGACGGCCAACAATGAGCAGTTCTTC
TRBJ2-5 TRBV6-6 few . CASTHEGVSETQYF TGTGCCAGCACCCACGAGGGGGTTTCAGAGACCCAGTACTTC
TRBJ1-1 TRBV27 . . CASSWAGGTEAFF TGTGCCAGCAGTTGGGCGGGGGGCACTGAAGCTTTCTTT
TRBJ2-7 TRBV27 . TRBD1 CASSTGTGGRFEQYF TGTGCCAGCAGTACGGGGACAGGGGGGCGGTTCGAGCAGTACTTC
TRBJ2-7 TRBV6-5 . TRBD2 CASSLAGMSYEQYF TGTGCCAGCAGTTTAGCGGGGATGTCCTACGAGCAGTACTTC
TRBJ1-1 TRBV7-9 . . CASRQSGGATEAFF TGTGCCAGCCGCCAAAGTGGGGGCGCCACTGAAGCTTTCTTT
TRBJ1-2 TRBV12-5 . . CASGGFRANYGYTF TGTGCTAGTGGGGGTTTTAGAGCTAACTATGGCTACACCTTC
TRBJ2-7 TRBV15 . . CATSREAPNYEQYF TGTGCCACCAGCAGAGAGGCGCCGAACTACGAGCAGTACTTC
TRBJ1-2 TRBV27 . . CASSLSGGTLTLANYGYTF TGTGCCAGCAGTTTATCGGGGGGGACTCTCACTTTAGCTAACTATGGCTACACCTTC